The 27 T cell receptor beta chains reported below all come from one sample, sequenced in a study of T-cell reconstitution after alpha-beta-depleted transplantation in children. Preparation of the TCRbeta library was carried out with unique molecular identifiers. TCRdb passed the PCR reads through MiXCR, listing each CDR3 protein once. Of approximately 430,000 distinct CDR3 sequences in the sample, around 16% were seen once. The sequenced sample was PBMCs, mostly from graft donor cells, obtained 360 days after TCRalphabeta/CD19-depleted stem cell transplant. These receptors all come from a boy under three years old who had a stem cell transplant for Wiskott-Aldrich syndrome, so the T cells may come from the graft donor.

This clonotype was picked up a small number of times. V gene TRBV4-1 combines with J gene TRBJ2-2; 9 bases agree with TRBD1. With 6 bases clipped from V and 4 bases from J, the junction kept 9 bases outside the gene matches. The CDR3 is 16 amino acids. Germline CDR1 MGHRA, CDR2 YSYEKL. The CDR3, as DNA: TGCGCCAGCAGAATTCGGACAGGGGCGAGCACCGGGGAGCTGTTTTTT. It codes for CASRIRTGASTGELFF.

At least ten counts were recorded for this clonotype. The chain carries TRBV20-1 and TRBJ2-3; D is uncertain. The CDR3 has 14 amino acids. From germline, CDR1 is DFQATT and CDR2 SNEGSKA (reference sequence). Trimming stripped 3 bases from V and 3 bases from J, with 13 bases between. The CDR3 DNA reads TGCAGTGCTAGGCGCGTCGGTAGAACAGATACGCAGTATTTT. It translates to CSARRVGRTDTQYF.

This clonotype was observed a handful of times. This chain connects TRBV12-3 or TRBV12-4 to TRBJ1-4; 8 positions match TRBD1. The trim removed 6 bases at V and 11 bases at J, leaving 2 bases unmatched. The CDR3 contains 11 residues. CDR3 DNA sequence: TGTGCCAGCAGGAGGACAGGGAAACTGTTTTTT. As protein: CASRRTGKLFF.

This chain links TRBV4-3 with TRBJ2-7, with a tentative D call TRBD2 (6 bases). Deletions cut 2 bases from V and 2 bases from J, with 10 bases between. The germline CDR1 and CDR2 sequences are LGHNA and YSLEER. The CDR3 has 14 amino acids. The chain's CDR3 is CASSQQRATYEQYF. The CDR3 DNA reads as TGCGCCAGCAGCCAACAGCGGGCCACCTACGAGCAGTACTTC.

This chain joins TRBV5-1 and TRBJ2-3; D remains unclear. Germline V gives CDR1 SGHRS, CDR2 YFSETQ. The V end lost 1 base, the J end lost 6 bases, and 6 bases lay between the germline ends. CDR3 size: 12 residues. The CDR3 region is CASSLSEDTQYF. The CDR3 DNA reads as TGCGCCAGCAGCTTGTCGGAGGATACGCAGTATTTT.

This clonotype was seen repeatedly, ten times or more. The chain couples TRBV7-9 to TRBJ2-1, with 11 bases identical to TRBD2. Trimming cost V 5 bases and J 8 bases; bases outside gene matches: 14. Germline CDR1 SEHNR, CDR2 FQNEAQ (reference sequence). The CDR3 totals 17 residues. In DNA form, the CDR3 reads TGTGCCAGCAGCCCTTCCTGGAGGCTAGCGGGAGGTCATGAGCAGTTCTTC. Protein product: CASSPSWRLAGGHEQFF.

V is TRBV6-5 and J is TRBJ2-2; no reliable D call. The germline CDR1 and CDR2 sequences are MNHEY and SVGAGI. Trimming pared 1 base from V and 4 bases from J, leaving 10 bases between. The length of the CDR3 is 15 residues. The CDR3 region is CASSYLPSGTGELFF. CDR3 nucleotides: TGTGCCAGCAGTTACTTGCCGTCGGGCACCGGGGAGCTGTTTTTT.

This clonotype showed up just a few times. The chain carries TRBV21-1 and TRBJ2-1; the D call in the table, TRBD2, was not verified against the DNA. TRBV21-1 is flagged as a pseudogene. The CDR3 runs 15 residues. The CDR3 here is CASSKRGVSGNEQFF. For the CDR3, the DNA is TGTGCCAGCAGCAAACGGGGGGTTAGCGGGAATGAGCAGTTCTTC.

This clonotype appeared a few times. This chain uses TRBV2 with TRBJ2-7; the D call may be TRBD1 or TRBD2 (5 bases each). Germline V gives CDR1 SNHLY, CDR2 FYNNEI. This CDR3 comprises 13 residues. The V gene lost 8 bases and the J gene lost 3 bases, with 14 bases spanning the gap. CDR3 region: CASRGRLFYEQYF. Written as DNA, the CDR3 is TGTGCCAGCCGGGGCAGGCTTTTCTACGAGCAGTACTTC.

This clonotype was counted only a few times. The rearrangement uses TRBV3-1 and TRBJ2-7; 9 nucleotides align to TRBD1. The CDR3 runs 16 residues. V lost 4 bases to trimming and J lost 3 bases; unmatched junction nucleotides: 10. Germline V gene data show CDR1 as LGHDT and CDR2 as YNNKEL (reference sequence). In DNA, the CDR3 is TGTGCCAGCAGCCTGGGGGCACCGGGACAGGGCTACGAGCAGTACTTC. Protein: CASSLGAPGQGYEQYF.

The rearrangement links TRBV20-1 to TRBJ2-5; maybe TRBD2 (5 bases). V gave up 3 bases and J gave up 1 base, with 21 bases separating them. CDR1 and CDR2 from the germline V gene are DFQATT and SNEGSKA (reference sequence). The CDR3 runs to 17 residues. The CDR3 DNA reads TGCAGTGCTAGGGCCCCCCCGTTTAGCGACTTCCAAGAGACCCAGTACTTC. Residues: CSARAPPFSDFQETQYF.

This clonotype was picked up a small number of times. The gene calls are TRBV4-1 and TRBJ2-1, with TRBD2 matching over 7 bases. From germline, CDR1 is MGHRA and CDR2 YSYEKL. V lost 2 bases, J lost 3 bases, and 13 bases stayed unmatched. The CDR3 has 18 residues. This chain's CDR3 is CASSQYAILGGGYNEQFF. The DNA for the CDR3 is TGCGCCAGCAGCCAATACGCCATCCTGGGGGGGGGCTACAATGAGCAGTTCTTC.

The V and J genes are TRBV7-2 and TRBJ2-1; maybe TRBD2 (6 bases). The V and J ends lost 6 bases and 1 base respectively, with 16 bases between them. The V gene's germline CDR1 is SGHTA and CDR2 FQGNSA. The CDR3 totals 16 residues. The CDR3, as DNA: TGTGCCAGCAGACTAGCAGGCCTCGGTTCCTACAATGAGCAGTTCTTC. Encoded protein: CASRLAGLGSYNEQFF. The whole variable domain, remainder taken from reference TRBV7-2 and TRBJ2-1, is GAGVSQSPSNKVTEKGKDVELRCDPISGHTALYWYRQSLGQGLEFLIYFQGNSAPDKSGLPSDRFSAERTGGSVSTLTIQRTQQEDSAVYLCASRLAGLGSYNEQFFGPGTRLTVL.

In this sample, this clonotype turned up a few times. This rearrangement joins TRBV5-1 to TRBJ2-1, with 7 bases fitting TRBD2. The V and J ends lost 2 bases and 14 bases, in that order; junction bases with no gene match: 7. This CDR3 is built from 12 residues. The germline V gene encodes CDR1 SGHRS and CDR2 YFSETQ. CDR3 sequence reads: CASSFAGEPKFF. Here the CDR3 DNA reads TGCGCCAGCAGCTTCGCGGGAGAACCGAAGTTCTTC.

This clonotype was recorded once. The J gene is TRBJ2-7, the V gene TRBV20-1, with D possibly called TRBD1 or TRBD2 (5 bases each). The CDR3 length is 17 residues. Between the trimmed V and J ends, which lost 6 bases and 3 bases, there was a span of 27 bases. Per the germline V gene, CDR1 is DFQATT and CDR2 is SNEGSKA (reference sequence). The CDR3 DNA follows: TGCAGTGCCTTGGGTAGGGACCGGACTCCTCTGGACTACGAGCAGTACTTC. Translation: CSALGRDRTPLDYEQYF.

The sample holds a few counts of this clonotype. The rearrangement joins TRBV7-6 to TRBJ1-1; TRBD1 is a possible D gene (5 bases). CDR3 length equals 13 residues. Germline CDR1 reads SGHVS; CDR2 reads FNYEAQ. V lost 5 bases to trimming and J lost 3 bases, with 10 bases between them. In DNA, the CDR3 is TGTGCCAGCAGCCTAGGGACCCACACTGAAGCTTTCTTT. Amino acids: CASSLGTHTEAFF.

This clonotype has at least ten counts. The gene calls are TRBV4-2 and TRBJ2-7; D could derive from TRBD1 or TRBD2 (5 bases each). Germline V CDR1 and CDR2: LGHNA, YNFKEQ. CDR3 length equals 15 residues. With 1 base removed from V and 0 bases from J, the gap between germline ends came to 10 bases. This CDR3 reads CASSQGGRSSYEQYF. The CDR3 region has the DNA TGTGCCAGCAGCCAAGGGGGACGGAGCTCCTACGAGCAGTACTTC.

This clonotype was observed a few times. The rearrangement joins TRBV7-2 to TRBJ2-7; D not certain. V was trimmed by 1 base and J by 4 bases, leaving 14 bases between them. CDR1 and CDR2 from the germline V gene are SGHTA and FQGNSA. The CDR3 is 15 amino acids. CDR3 nucleotide sequence: TGTGCCAGCAGCTTAGGAGTAAGTCTCTTTTACGAGCAGTACTTC. It encodes CASSLGVSLFYEQYF.

The rearrangement uses TRBV7-9 and TRBJ2-2, with D possibly being TRBD1 (6 bases). Trimming removed 6 bases at V and 4 bases at J, with 9 bases between. Germline V gene sequence: CDR1 SEHNR, CDR2 FQNEAQ (reference sequence). The CDR3 runs 13 residues. CDR3 sequence (DNA): TGTGCCAGCAGAAGCAGGGGCACCGGGGAGCTGTTTTTT. Residues: CASRSRGTGELFF.

Details on this clonotype: One end of the junction fails to match germline, which may point to a read error. The chain joins TRBV30 to TRBJ2-3, with TRBD2 matching 8 bases. The CDR3 loop spans 15 amino acids. Germline V gives CDR1 GTSNPN, CDR2 SVGIG (reference sequence). For the CDR3, the DNA is TGTGCGTGGAGTACGGGGGGGGGCCTAATAGATACGCAGTATTTT. Its protein is CAWSTGGGLIDTQYF.

This clonotype was counted only a few times. V and J are TRBV7-2 and TRBJ2-4; D tentatively reads TRBD1 or TRBD2 (5 bases each). Germline V lookup: CDR1 SGHTA, CDR2 FQGNSA. V lost 0 bases and J 3 bases, leaving 18 bases between the germline ends. The CDR3 is made up of 18 amino acids. The CDR3 loop reads CASSLAFKGTVVKNIQYF. CDR3 bases: TGTGCCAGCAGCTTAGCTTTCAAGGGGACCGTAGTCAAAAACATTCAGTACTTC. The variable domain in full, completed from reference TRBV7-2 and TRBJ2-4, reads GAGVSQSPSNKVTEKGKDVELRCDPISGHTALYWYRQSLGQGLEFLIYFQGNSAPDKSGLPSDRFSAERTGGSVSTLTIQRTQQEDSAVYLCASSLAFKGTVVKNIQYFGAGTRLSVL.

This clonotype was observed a handful of times. The chain carries TRBV11-2 and TRBJ2-2, with 8 bases identical to TRBD2. CDR1 is SGHAT, CDR2 FQNNGV, per germline. The V and J ends lost 1 base and 4 bases, in that order; junction bases with no gene match: 11. CDR3 length equals 18 residues. Here the CDR3 DNA reads TGTGCCAGCAGCTTAGGACGCTGGCGGGGGGTGAGCACCGGGGAGCTGTTTTTT. Amino acid sequence: CASSLGRWRGVSTGELFF. Combining the CDR3 with reference TRBV11-2 and TRBJ2-2 gives the whole variable domain EAGVAQSPRYKIIEKRQSVAFWCNPISGHATLYWYQQILGQGPKLLIQFQNNGVVDDSQLPKDRFSAERLKGVDSTLKIQPAKLEDSAVYLCASSLGRWRGVSTGELFFGEGSRLTVL.

This clonotype was detected only a few times. The genes are TRBV5-1 and TRBJ2-5; TRBD1 agrees at 7 bases. The CDR3 sequence is 15 residues long. V lost 4 bases, J lost 0 bases, and 6 bases stayed unmatched. Germline V CDR1 and CDR2: SGHRS, YFSETQ. The CDR3 DNA is TGCGCCAGCAGCCGACCCGGGACAGACCAAGAGACCCAGTACTTC. This gives the protein CASSRPGTDQETQYF.

J is TRBJ2-3 and V is TRBV19, with 14 bases identical to TRBD2. The CDR3 has 16 amino acids. The J segment lost 3 bases and the V segment lost 6 bases, leaving 5 bases of the junction unmatched. Germline CDR1 is LNHDA and CDR2 is SQIVND (reference sequence). The CDR3 here is CASRRLAGGRTDTQYF. The CDR3 coding sequence is TGTGCCAGTAGACGACTAGCGGGAGGGAGGACAGATACGCAGTATTTT.

This clonotype has a handful of counts. The V call is TRBV12-3 or TRBV12-4, the J call TRBJ2-6, with D unresolved. The CDR3 sequence is 12 residues long. V was trimmed by 6 bases and J by 5 bases, leaving 5 bases between them. This CDR3 reads CASSFWANVLTF. The CDR3, as DNA: TGTGCCAGCAGCTTCTGGGCCAACGTCCTGACTTTC.

V gene TRBV7-2 combines with J gene TRBJ2-3; D unclear. Trimming took off 5 bases at V and 5 bases at J, with 11 bases between the two ends. The CDR3 extends over 13 amino acids. CDR1 and CDR2 (germline): SGHTA, FQGNSA. CDR3 loop: CASSPPLRDTQYF. CDR3 in DNA: TGTGCCAGCAGCCCACCGCTGAGAGATACGCAGTATTTT. The full variable domain, with the rest looked up from reference TRBV7-2 and TRBJ2-3, is GAGVSQSPSNKVTEKGKDVELRCDPISGHTALYWYRQSLGQGLEFLIYFQGNSAPDKSGLPSDRFSAERTGGSVSTLTIQRTQQEDSAVYLCASSPPLRDTQYFGPGTRLTVL.

CDR3 region: CASSPGTGSTLGTQYF. The CDR3 DNA is TGTGCCAGCAGTCCAGGGACAGGTTCTACCTTAGGGACCCAGTACTTC. V gene TRBV25-1 combines with J gene TRBJ2-5, with 8 bases fitting TRBD1. Germline lookup yields CDR1 MGHDK and CDR2 SYGVNS. V shed 5 bases, J shed 7 bases, and the junction held 15 bases outside the gene matches. This CDR3 comprises 16 residues.